These 9 T cell receptor beta chains were sequenced from one sample in a study of cytomegalovirus exposure and HLA in healthy donors. PCR employed 60 Vbeta and 13 Jbeta primers. The table came from immunoSEQ multiplex PCR; TCRdb's copy has only in-frame clones and leaves some out. This repertoire includes around 70,000 clones. Sequenced sample: PBMCs. These receptors were taken from a female donor in good health and CMV-seropositive.

The chain is built from TRBV18 and TRBJ1-1; D remains ambiguous. The CDR3 consists of 12 residues. Germline CDR1 is KGHSH and CDR2 is LQKENI. The V end was cut by 0 bases, the J end by 11 bases, with 10 bases between. CDR3 sequence reads: CASSPPTTKAFF. In nucleotides, the CDR3 is TGTGCCAGCTCACCACCGACAACCAAGGCTTTCTTT.

The chain carries TRBV7-9 and TRBJ2-2; a possible D gene is TRBD1 (5 bases). Trimming cost V 5 bases and J 5 bases, with 18 bases left between them. This CDR3 contains 16 residues. Germline values: CDR1 SEHNR, CDR2 FQNEAQ (reference sequence). This chain's CDR3 is CASSPSSQAITGELFF. The DNA for the CDR3 is TGTGCCAGCAGCCCAAGTTCACAGGCGATAACCGGGGAGCTGTTTTTT.

The CDR3 DNA is TGTGCCAGCTCACCAAGAGTAGGGCAGGGTAATCAGCCCCAGCATTTT. Protein: CASSPRVGQGNQPQHF. J is TRBJ1-5 and V is TRBV18, with D possibly being TRBD1 (5 bases). Germline lookup yields CDR1 KGHSH and CDR2 LQKENI. Between the trimmed V and J ends, which lost 2 bases and 4 bases, there was a span of 15 bases. The CDR3 length is 16 residues.

This chain joins TRBV6-5 and TRBJ2-1, with 9 bases lining up with TRBD2. V lost 5 bases, J lost 14 bases, and 13 bases stayed unmatched. Germline V gene lookup returns CDR1 MNHEY and CDR2 SVGAGI. There are 14 residues in the CDR3. CDR3 loop: CASSLRTSEGIEFF. The CDR3 DNA sequence: TGTGCCAGCAGTCTTCGGACTAGCGAGGGAATCGAGTTCTTC.

The gene calls are TRBV10-3 and TRBJ2-5, with D perhaps matching TRBD1 (6 bases). Germline assignment: CDR1 ENHRY and CDR2 SYGVKD. The CDR3 extends over 13 amino acids. The V gene lost 2 bases and the J gene lost 4 bases, with 8 bases spanning the gap. CDR3 sequence reads: CAISEAGVETQYF. The CDR3 nucleotides are TGTGCCATCAGTGAGGCAGGGGTAGAGACCCAGTACTTC.

The chain uses TRBV19 and TRBJ2-5; 8 bases map to TRBD2. Germline values: CDR1 LNHDA, CDR2 SQIVND (reference sequence). The CDR3 spans 14 residues. The V gene end was trimmed by 8 bases and the J gene end by 2 bases; junction bases not matched to a gene: 7. CDR3 nucleotide sequence: TGTGCCAGTTGGAGCGGGAGTGGACAAGAGACCCAGTACTTC. Translating it yields CASWSGSGQETQYF.

The chain recombines TRBV6-6 with TRBJ2-7, with 8 bases aligning to TRBD2. Germline V CDR1 and CDR2: MNHNY, SVGAGI (reference sequence). This CDR3 comprises 14 residues. J lost 3 bases, V lost 7 bases, and 8 bases had no gene match. The CDR3 loop is CASTPRGLDYEQYF. The DNA of the CDR3 is TGTGCCAGCACCCCGAGGGGACTAGACTACGAGCAGTACTTC.

The V call is TRBV5-1, the J call TRBJ2-5, with D hard to call. CDR1 and CDR2 (germline): SGHRS, YFSETQ. This CDR3 has 11 residues. V lost 4 bases and J 4 bases, leaving 5 bases between the germline ends. CDR3: CASSQAETQYF. The CDR3 coding sequence is TGCGCCAGCAGCCAGGCAGAGACCCAGTACTTC.

V gene TRBV5-1 combines with J gene TRBJ2-7; a possible D gene is TRBD2 (5 bases). There are 16 residues in the CDR3. The V end lost 4 bases, the J end lost 4 bases, and 21 bases lay between the germline ends. Germline V gives CDR1 SGHRS, CDR2 YFSETQ. CDR3 sequence: CASSGGLLEDLYEQYF. The CDR3 nucleotides are TGCGCCAGCAGCGGTGGACTCCTCGAAGACCTTTACGAGCAGTACTTC.